This record looks at one T cell receptor beta chain sequence and its context. These data come from a study of blood T cell repertoires in COVID-19. Turning to the study itself: Some COVID-19 samples were acute and others convalescent; all came from the United States, Italy and Spain.

The CDR3 contains 14 residues. Trimming pared 4 bases from V and 4 bases from J, leaving 11 bases between. Per germline, CDR1 SGHRS and CDR2 YFSETQ. Original handling: Using reference gene primer amplification, nucleated cell counts were estimated. Using immunoSEQ multiplex PCR, the repertoire was profiled, and TCRdb retains in-frame clones only, with some absent. The D gene and trimming were derived from the DNA, and the V and J assignments and clone size from that table. Among over 120,000 clones, approximately 80% were seen once, and the ten largest hold around 2.1%. The receptor's source is an older woman with acute or convalescent COVID-19. The chain carries TRBV5-1 and TRBJ1-4; maybe TRBD1 (6 bases). Sequencing input: peripheral blood. CDR3 sequence reads: CASSGRGGNEKLFF. The CDR3 DNA follows: TGCGCCAGCAGCGGTAGGGGGGGTAATGAAAAACTGTTTTTT.